The present TCR beta chain was sequenced within a study of T cell clones after liver transplantation. Study information: TCRbeta sequencing after a pre-transplant mixed lymphocyte reaction identified graft-donor-reactive clones, later tracked in post-transplant blood. Apart from three HCV-positive recipients, transplants were for non-autoimmune, non-viral reasons. Tolerance: complete withdrawal held at least one year, liver enzymes staying within twice normal. Study-wide findings and caveats: Post-transplant, graft-donor-reactive CD4 TCRbeta sequences in blood dropped significantly in most of the 8 subjects.

The repertoire was sequenced with immunoSEQ multiplex PCR; TCRdb's copy has only in-frame clones and lacks some. Of about 72,000 clones in the sample, about 92% were seen once. Remarks on this clone: Its antigen is currently unknown.

The V and J ends lost 9 bases and 5 bases, in that order; junction bases with no gene match: 6. The CDR3 length is 13 residues. Germline V CDR1 and CDR2: LNHDA, SQIVND (reference sequence). This clonotype was sampled from a human donor who received a liver transplant. The chain couples TRBV19 to TRBJ2-2, with 7 bases lining up with TRBD2. This specimen was CD4+ T cells from blood, taken before liver transplant. This chain's CDR3 is CASAGVETGELFF. The CDR3 DNA reads TGTGCCAGCGCGGGGGTAGAAACCGGGGAGCTGTTTTTT. Full variable domain (outside the CDR3, taken from reference TRBV19 and TRBJ2-2): DGGITQSPKYLFRKEGQNVTLSCEQNLNHDAMYWYRQDPGQGLRLIYYSQIVNDFQKGDIAEGYSVSREKKESFPLTVTSAQKNPTAFYLCASAGVETGELFFGEGSRLTVL.